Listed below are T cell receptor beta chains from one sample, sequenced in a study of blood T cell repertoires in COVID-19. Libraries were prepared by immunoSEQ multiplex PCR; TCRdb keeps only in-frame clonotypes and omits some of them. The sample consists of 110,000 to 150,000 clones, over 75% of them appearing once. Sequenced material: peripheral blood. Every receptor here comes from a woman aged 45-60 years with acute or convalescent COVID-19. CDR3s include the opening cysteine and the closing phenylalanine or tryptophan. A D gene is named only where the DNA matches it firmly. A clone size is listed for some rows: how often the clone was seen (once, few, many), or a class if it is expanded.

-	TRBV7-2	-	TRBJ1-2	TGTGCCAGCAGCTTAGACGGGAGCGGCTACACCTTC	CASSLDGSGYTF
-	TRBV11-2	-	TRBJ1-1	TGTGCCAGCAGCTATAGTCCGAGTGAAGCTTTCTTT	CASSYSPSEAFF
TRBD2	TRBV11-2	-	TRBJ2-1	TGTGCCAGCAGCTTAGATCTGGGCGGGGGCTACAATGAGCAGTTCTTC	CASSLDLGGGYNEQFF
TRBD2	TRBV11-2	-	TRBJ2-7	TGTGCCAGCAGCCCCCCCTTCGGGAGGAGCTACGAGCAGTACTTC	CASSPPFGRSYEQYF
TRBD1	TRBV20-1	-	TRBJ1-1	TGCAGTACTCCCTCGGGACAGCAAGCTTTCTTT	CSTPSGQQAFF
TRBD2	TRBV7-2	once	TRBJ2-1	TGTGCCAGCAGAAAGAAACTAGCGGGAGACGGTGAGCAGTTCTTC	CASRKKLAGDGEQFF
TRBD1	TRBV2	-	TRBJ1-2	TGTGCCAGCAGTGAAATCAGGGGGAACTATGGCTACACCTTC	CASSEIRGNYGYTF
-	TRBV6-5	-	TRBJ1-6	TGTGCCAGCTTAAGGACAGTCTCAAATTCACCCCTCCACTTT	CASLRTVSNSPLHF
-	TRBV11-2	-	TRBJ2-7	TGTGCCAGCAGCTTAACAGCTCAGTACTTC	CASSLTAQYF
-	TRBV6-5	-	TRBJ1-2	TGTGCCAGCAGTTACGTGGACAGTGCCTATGGCTACACCTTC	CASSYVDSAYGYTF
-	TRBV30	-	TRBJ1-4	TGTGCCTGGCAGGGGCAATTAGGGGAAAAACTGTTTTTT	CAWQGQLGEKLFF
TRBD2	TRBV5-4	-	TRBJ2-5	TGTGCCAGCAGCTTGGCCGGGACTAGAGAGACCCAGTACTTC	CASSLAGTRETQYF
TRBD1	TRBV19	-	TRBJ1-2	TGTGCCAGTAGTATCTTCTCGGGACAGGGATTGGGGGGCTACACCTTC	CASSIFSGQGLGGYTF
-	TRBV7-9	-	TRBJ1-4	TGTGCCAGCAGCCCAAGCGGGCAAACTAATGAAAAACTGTTTTTT	CASSPSGQTNEKLFF
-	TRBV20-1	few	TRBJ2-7	TGCAGTGCTAGACGGTCCTACGAGCAGTACTTC	CSARRSYEQYF
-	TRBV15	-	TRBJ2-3	TGTGCCACCAGCGGTAGCGGAGAGGGAGATACGCAGTATTTT	CATSGSGEGDTQYF
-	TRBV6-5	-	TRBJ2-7	TGTGCCAGTAGGACAGCTTCCTACGAGCAGTACTTC	CASRTASYEQYF
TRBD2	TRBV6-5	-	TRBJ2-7	TGTGCCAGCAGTTACTCAGGGACTAGCGGGAGTTACGAGCAGTACTTC	CASSYSGTSGSYEQYF
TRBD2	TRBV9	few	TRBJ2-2	TGTGCCAGCAGCGTAGTCGGGGGGTCGAACGGGGAGCTGTTTTTT	CASSVVGGSNGELFF
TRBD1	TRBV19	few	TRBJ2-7	TGTGCCAGTAGTACCGGACAGGGGGTATACGAGCAGTACTTC	CASSTGQGVYEQYF
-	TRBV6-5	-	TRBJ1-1	TGTGCCAGCAGCAAGAGTTTGAACACTGAAGCTTTCTTT	CASSKSLNTEAFF
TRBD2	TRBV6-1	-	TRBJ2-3	TGTGCCAGCAGTGAAGGTCTGACTAGCGGGGTTAGCACAGATACGCAGTATTTT	CASSEGLTSGVSTDTQYF
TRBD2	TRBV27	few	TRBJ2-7	TGTGCCAGCGGGGAGCGGGATCACGAGCAGTACTTC	CASGERDHEQYF
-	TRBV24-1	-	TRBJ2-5	TGTGCCACCAGTGATTTCTCTACAGGCGGACAAGAGACCCAGTACTTC	CATSDFSTGGQETQYF
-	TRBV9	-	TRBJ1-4	TGTGCCAGCAGCATTTCCGGGACAACTAATGAAAAACTGTTTTTT	CASSISGTTNEKLFF
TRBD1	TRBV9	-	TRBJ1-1	TGTGCCAGCAGCGCGACAGGGGGCACTGAAGCTTTCTTT	CASSATGGTEAFF
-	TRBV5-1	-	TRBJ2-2	TGCGCCAGCAGAGAGACAGCGAACACCGGGGAGCTGTTTTTT	CASRETANTGELFF
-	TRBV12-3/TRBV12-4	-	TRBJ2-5	TGTGCCAGCAGTTTCTCCGGGGGTGAGACCCAGTACTTC	CASSFSGGETQYF
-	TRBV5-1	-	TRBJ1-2	TGCGCCAGCAGCTATGGCAGGGGCCATGGCTACACCTTC	CASSYGRGHGYTF
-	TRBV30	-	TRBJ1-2	TGTGCCTGGAGTGTACCCGACAGGCGTTATAACTATGGCTACACCTTC	CAWSVPDRRYNYGYTF
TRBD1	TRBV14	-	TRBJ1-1	TGTGCCAGCAGCTCGTGGACAGGGGGCCTCACTGAAGCTTTCTTT	CASSSWTGGLTEAFF
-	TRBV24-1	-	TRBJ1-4	TGTGCCACCAGTGATTTCCACCAGGCCATAGCGGCTGAAAAACTGTTTTTT	CATSDFHQAIAAEKLFF
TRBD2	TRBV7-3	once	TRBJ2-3	TGTGCCAGCAGCCCAAGTCACGGGGGGGGCACAGATACGCAGTATTTT	CASSPSHGGGTDTQYF
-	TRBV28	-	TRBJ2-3	TGTGCCAGCAGTACGAAAATCCGGGACACTACAGATACGCAGTATTTT	CASSTKIRDTTDTQYF
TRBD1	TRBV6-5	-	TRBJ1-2	TGTGCCAGCATTATTCAGGGGGCCTATGGCTACACCTTC	CASIIQGAYGYTF
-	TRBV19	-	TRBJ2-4	TGTGCCAGTACCCCCGTATCCGGAAACATTCAGTACTTC	CASTPVSGNIQYF
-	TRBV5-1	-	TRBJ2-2	TGCGCCAGCTCACAGGGATCGAACACCGGGGAGCTGTTTTTT	CASSQGSNTGELFF
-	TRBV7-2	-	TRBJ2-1	TGTGCCAGCAGCTTATCAGTAGGGGGGGAAAGCTCCTACAATGAGCAGTTCTTC	CASSLSVGGESSYNEQFF
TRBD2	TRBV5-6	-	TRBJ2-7	TGTGCCAGCAGCTTGAGCCAGCGGGAGTACTACGAGCAGTACTTC	CASSLSQREYYEQYF